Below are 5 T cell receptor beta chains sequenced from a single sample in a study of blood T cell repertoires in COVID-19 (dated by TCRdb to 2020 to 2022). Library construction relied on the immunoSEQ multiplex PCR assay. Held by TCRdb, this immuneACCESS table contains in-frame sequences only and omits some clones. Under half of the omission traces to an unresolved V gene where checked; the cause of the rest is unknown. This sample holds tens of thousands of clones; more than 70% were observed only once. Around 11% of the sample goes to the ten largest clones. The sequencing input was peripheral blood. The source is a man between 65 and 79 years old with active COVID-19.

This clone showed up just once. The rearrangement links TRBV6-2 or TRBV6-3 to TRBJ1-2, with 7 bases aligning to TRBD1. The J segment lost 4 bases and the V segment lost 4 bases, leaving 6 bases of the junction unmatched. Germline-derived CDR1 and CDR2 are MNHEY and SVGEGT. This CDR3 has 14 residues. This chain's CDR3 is CASSFSEGAYGYTF. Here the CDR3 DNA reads TGTGCCAGCAGTTTCTCTGAGGGGGCCTATGGCTACACCTTC.

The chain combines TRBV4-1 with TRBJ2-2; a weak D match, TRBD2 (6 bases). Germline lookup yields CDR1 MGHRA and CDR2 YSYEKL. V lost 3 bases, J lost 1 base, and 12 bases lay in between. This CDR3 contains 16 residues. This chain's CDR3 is CASSQDGGRNTGELFF. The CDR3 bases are TGCGCCAGCAGCCAGGATGGAGGGAGGAACACCGGGGAGCTGTTTTTT.

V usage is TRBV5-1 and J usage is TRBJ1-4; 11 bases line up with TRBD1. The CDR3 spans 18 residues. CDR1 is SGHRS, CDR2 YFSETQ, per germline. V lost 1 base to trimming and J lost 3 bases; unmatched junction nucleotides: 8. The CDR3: CASSLWDRGFAANEKLFF. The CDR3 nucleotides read TGCGCCAGCAGCTTGTGGGACAGGGGGTTTGCTGCTAATGAAAAACTGTTTTTT.

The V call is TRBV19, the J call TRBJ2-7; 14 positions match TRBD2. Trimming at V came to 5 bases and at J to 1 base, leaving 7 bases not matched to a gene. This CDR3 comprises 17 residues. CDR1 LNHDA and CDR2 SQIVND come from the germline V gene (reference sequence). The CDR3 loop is CASSPSGTSGGSYEQYF. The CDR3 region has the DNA TGTGCCAGTAGTCCCTCCGGGACTAGCGGGGGTTCCTACGAGCAGTACTTC.

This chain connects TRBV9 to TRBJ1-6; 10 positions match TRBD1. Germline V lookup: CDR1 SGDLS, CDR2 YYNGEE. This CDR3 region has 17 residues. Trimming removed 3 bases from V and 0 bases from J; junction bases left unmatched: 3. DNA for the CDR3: TGTGCCAGCAGCGAGGGACAGGGGCGCTCCTATAATTCACCCCTCCACTTT. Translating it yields CASSEGQGRSYNSPLHF.